Sequencing of this T cell receptor beta chain was carried out in a study of blood T cell repertoires in COVID-19. The wider study: Donors in the United States, Italy and Spain gave samples during acute or convalescent COVID-19.

Germline-derived CDR1 and CDR2 are SGHDT and YYEEEE. The length of the CDR3 is 15 residues. V lost 4 bases, J lost 7 bases, and 20 bases lay in between. Only in-frame clones appear in the TCRdb table, and some are missing; sequencing was by immunoSEQ multiplex PCR. The sample contains over 85,000 clones, nearly 80% of which appear only once. V and J are TRBV5-6 and TRBJ2-5; D may be TRBD2 (6 bases). This TCR was sampled from a woman older than 75 with active or convalescent COVID-19. The sample consisted of peripheral blood. CDR3 DNA sequence: TGTGCCAGCAGCCGAAGTAACCGGGACTCTGGGACCCAGTACTTC. Translating it yields CASSRSNRDSGTQYF.